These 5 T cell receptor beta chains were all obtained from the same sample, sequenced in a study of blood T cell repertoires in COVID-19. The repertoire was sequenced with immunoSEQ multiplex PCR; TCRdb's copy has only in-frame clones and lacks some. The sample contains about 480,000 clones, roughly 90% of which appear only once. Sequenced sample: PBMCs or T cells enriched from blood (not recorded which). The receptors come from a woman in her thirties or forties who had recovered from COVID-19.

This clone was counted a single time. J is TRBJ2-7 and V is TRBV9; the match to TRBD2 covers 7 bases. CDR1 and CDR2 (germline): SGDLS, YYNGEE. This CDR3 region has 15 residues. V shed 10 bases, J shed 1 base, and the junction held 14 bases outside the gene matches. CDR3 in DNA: TGTGCCCCTCAGGCGGAGCGGGGTTGGTCCTACGAGCAGTACTTC. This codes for CAPQAERGWSYEQYF.

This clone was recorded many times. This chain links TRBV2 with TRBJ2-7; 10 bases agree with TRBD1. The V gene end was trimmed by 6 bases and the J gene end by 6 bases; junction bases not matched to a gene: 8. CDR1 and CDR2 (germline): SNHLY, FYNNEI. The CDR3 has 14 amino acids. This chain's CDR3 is CASRATGGASEQYF. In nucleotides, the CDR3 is TGTGCCAGCAGAGCGACAGGGGGCGCGTCCGAGCAGTACTTC.

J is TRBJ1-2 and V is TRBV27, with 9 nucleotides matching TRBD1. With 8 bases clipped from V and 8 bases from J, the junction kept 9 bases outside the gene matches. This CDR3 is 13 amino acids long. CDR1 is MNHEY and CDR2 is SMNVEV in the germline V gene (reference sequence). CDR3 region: CASQQQGAGGYTF. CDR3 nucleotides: TGTGCCAGCCAGCAACAGGGGGCAGGGGGCTACACCTTC.

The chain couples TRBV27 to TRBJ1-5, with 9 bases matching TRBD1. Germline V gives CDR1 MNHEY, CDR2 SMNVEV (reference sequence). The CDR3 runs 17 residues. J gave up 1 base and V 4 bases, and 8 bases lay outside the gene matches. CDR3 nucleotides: TGTGCCAGCAGTTCGTATTTACAGGGGGCGAGCAATCAGCCCCAGCATTTT. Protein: CASSSYLQGASNQPQHF.

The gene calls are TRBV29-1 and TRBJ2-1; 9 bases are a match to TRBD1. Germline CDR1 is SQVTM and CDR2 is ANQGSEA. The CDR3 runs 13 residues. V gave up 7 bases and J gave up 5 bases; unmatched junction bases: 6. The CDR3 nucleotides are TGCAGCGCTGACAGGGGGTACGACAATGAGCAGTTCTTC. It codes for CSADRGYDNEQFF.